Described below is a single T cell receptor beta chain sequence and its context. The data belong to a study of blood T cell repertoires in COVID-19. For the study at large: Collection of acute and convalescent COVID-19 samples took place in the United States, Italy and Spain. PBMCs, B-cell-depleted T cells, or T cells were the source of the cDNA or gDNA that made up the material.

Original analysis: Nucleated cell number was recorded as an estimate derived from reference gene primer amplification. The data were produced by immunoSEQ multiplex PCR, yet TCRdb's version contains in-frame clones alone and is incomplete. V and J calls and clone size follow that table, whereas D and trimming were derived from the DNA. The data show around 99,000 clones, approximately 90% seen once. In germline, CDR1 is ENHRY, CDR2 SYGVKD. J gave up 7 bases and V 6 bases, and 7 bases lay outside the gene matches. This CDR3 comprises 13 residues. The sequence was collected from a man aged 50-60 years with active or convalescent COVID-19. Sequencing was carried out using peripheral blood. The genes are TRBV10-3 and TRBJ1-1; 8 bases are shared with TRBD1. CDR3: CAISFPGQVEAFF. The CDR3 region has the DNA TGTGCCATCAGCTTCCCGGGACAGGTTGAAGCTTTCTTT.